This TCR beta chain was retrieved from a study of blood T cell repertoires in COVID-19. Study information: Both acute and convalescent COVID-19 samples were obtained from the United States, Italy and Spain.

In terms of age and location, participants ranged from roughly 18 to 100 years and lived in approximately 24 US areas. Participants reported their clinical history, and cohort assignment relied on those reports. Authors' data handling: It was from reference gene primer amplification that nucleated cell counts were estimated. Method: immunoSEQ multiplex PCR; TCRdb's copy keeps in-frame clones and lacks some. Clone size and the V and J calls come from that table; the DNA yielded D and trimming. The sample shows some 200,000 clones, 80% to 85% of them seen only once. V dropped 10 bases and J dropped 1 base, with 7 bases sitting between them. Germline V lookup: CDR1 MDHEN, CDR2 SYDVKM. The CDR3 runs 11 residues.

The TCR was taken from a middle-aged man who had recovered from COVID-19. J is TRBJ1-1 and V is TRBV28; D gene ambiguous. Sequencing used PBMCs or T cells enriched from blood (not recorded which). The CDR3 protein is CATQENTEAFF. The CDR3 DNA reads as TGTGCCACCCAGGAGAACACTGAAGCTTTCTTT. The full variable domain, rest sourced from reference TRBV28 and TRBJ1-1, is DVKVTQSSRYLVKRTGEKVFLECVQDMDHENMFWYRQDPGLGLRLIYFSYDVKMKEKGDIPEGYSVSREKKERFSLILESASTNQTSMYLCATQENTEAFFGQGTRLTVV.